This TCR beta chain comes out of a study of cytotoxic CD8 clonotypes in ibrutinib-treated CLL. Regarding this clone: The antigen remains undetermined.

Clones were sequenced by immunoSEQ multiplex PCR, and TCRdb holds only the in-frame ones, with some missing. Counted here are 90,000 to 95,000 clones, approximately 77% occurring once; the ten biggest clones make up roughly 25%. With cryopreserved PBMCs as the source, 1.5 to 2 micrograms of genomic DNA went to TCR beta libraries. Study results and limitations: Baseline clonality exceeded age-matched healthy donors and tracked circulating CD8+ T-cell counts.

The V gene's germline CDR1 is LNHDA and CDR2 SQIVND (reference sequence). The CDR3 consists of 16 residues. Trimming removed 5 bases from V and 2 bases from J; junction bases left unmatched: 8. The input for sequencing was PBMCs, taken after 24 months of ibrutinib treatment. The gene calls are TRBV19 and TRBJ1-2; 10 nucleotides match TRBD1. The receptor was derived from a human donor with chronic lymphocytic leukemia. The CDR3 nucleotides are TGTGCCAGTAGTCTGTCGGCGACAGGGGGCAACTATGGCTACACCTTC. Translated, it gives CASSLSATGGNYGYTF.